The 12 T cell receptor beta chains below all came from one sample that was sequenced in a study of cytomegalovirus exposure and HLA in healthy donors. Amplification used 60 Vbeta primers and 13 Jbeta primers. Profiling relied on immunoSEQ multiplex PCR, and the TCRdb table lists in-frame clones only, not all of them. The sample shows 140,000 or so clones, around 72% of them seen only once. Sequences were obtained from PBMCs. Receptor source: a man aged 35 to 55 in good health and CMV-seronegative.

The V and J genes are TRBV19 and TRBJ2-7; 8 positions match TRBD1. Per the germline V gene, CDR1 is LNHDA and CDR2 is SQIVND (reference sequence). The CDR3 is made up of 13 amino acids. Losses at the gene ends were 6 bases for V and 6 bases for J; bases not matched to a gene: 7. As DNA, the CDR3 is TGTGCCAGTAGCCAGGGGGCGCTTTTCGAGCAGTACTTC. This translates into CASSQGALFEQYF.

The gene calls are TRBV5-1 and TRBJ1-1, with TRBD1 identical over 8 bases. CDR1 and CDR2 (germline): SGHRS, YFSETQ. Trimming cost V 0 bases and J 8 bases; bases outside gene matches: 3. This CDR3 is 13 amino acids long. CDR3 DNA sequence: TGCGCCAGCAGCTTGGCCGGGACAGGCGAAGCTTTCTTT. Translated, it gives CASSLAGTGEAFF. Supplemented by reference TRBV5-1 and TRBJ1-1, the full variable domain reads KAGVTQTPRYLIKTRGQQVTLSCSPISGHRSVSWYQQTPGQGLQFLFEYFSETQRNKGNFPGRFSGRQFSNSRSEMNVSTLELGDSALYLCASSLAGTGEAFFGQGTRLTVV.

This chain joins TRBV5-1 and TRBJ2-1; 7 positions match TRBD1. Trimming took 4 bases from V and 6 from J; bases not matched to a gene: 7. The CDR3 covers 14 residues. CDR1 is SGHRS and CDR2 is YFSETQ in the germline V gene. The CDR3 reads CASSGTAGGNEQFF. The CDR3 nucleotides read TGCGCCAGCAGCGGGACAGCCGGTGGCAATGAGCAGTTCTTC.

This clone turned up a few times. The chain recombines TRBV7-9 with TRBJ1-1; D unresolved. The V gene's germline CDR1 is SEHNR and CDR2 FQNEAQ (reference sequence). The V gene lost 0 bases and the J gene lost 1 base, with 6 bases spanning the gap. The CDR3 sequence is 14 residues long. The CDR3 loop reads CASSLAGRNTEAFF. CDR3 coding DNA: TGTGCCAGCAGCTTAGCGGGCAGGAACACTGAAGCTTTCTTT.

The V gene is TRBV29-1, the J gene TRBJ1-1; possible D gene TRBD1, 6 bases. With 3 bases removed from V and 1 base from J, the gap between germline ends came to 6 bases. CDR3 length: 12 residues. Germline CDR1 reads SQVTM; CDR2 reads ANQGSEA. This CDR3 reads CSVDRGNTEAFF. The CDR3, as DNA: TGCAGCGTTGACAGGGGGAACACTGAAGCTTTCTTT.

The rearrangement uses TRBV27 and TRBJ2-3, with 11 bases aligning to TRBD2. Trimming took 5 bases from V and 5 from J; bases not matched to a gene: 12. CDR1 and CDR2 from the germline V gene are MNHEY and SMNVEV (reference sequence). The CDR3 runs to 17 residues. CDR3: CASSTYSGGAGVDTQYF. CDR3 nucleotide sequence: TGTGCCAGCAGTACTTATAGCGGGGGGGCCGGAGTAGATACGCAGTATTTT.

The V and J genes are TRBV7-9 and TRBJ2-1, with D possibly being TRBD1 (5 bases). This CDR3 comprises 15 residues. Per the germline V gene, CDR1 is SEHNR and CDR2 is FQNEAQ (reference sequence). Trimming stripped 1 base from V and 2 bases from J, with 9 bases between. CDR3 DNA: TGTGCCAGCAGCTTAGGGGGCGGAACCTACAATGAGCAGTTCTTC. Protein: CASSLGGGTYNEQFF.

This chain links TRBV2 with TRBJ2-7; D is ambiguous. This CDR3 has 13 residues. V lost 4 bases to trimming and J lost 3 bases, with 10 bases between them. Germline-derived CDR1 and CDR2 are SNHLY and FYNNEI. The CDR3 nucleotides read TGTGCCAGCAGTGTTGGCAGGCTCTACGAGCAGTACTTC. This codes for CASSVGRLYEQYF.

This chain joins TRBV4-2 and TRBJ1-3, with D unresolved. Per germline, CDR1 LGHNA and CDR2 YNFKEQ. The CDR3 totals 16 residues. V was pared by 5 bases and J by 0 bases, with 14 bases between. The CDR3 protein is CASSYGREISGNTIYF. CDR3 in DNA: TGTGCCAGCAGCTATGGACGGGAGATCTCTGGAAACACCATATATTTT.

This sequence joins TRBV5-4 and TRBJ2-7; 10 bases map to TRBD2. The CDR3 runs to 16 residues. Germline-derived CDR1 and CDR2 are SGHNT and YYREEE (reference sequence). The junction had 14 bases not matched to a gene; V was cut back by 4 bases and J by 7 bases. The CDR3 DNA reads TGTGCCAGCAGCGCAGCGGGAGGGCCCCTCCAAGGTGAGCAGTACTTC. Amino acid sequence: CASSAAGGPLQGEQYF.

CDR3 sequence reads: CASSLGGGGDQPQHF. The CDR3 DNA reads as TGCGCCAGCAGCTTGGGAGGAGGCGGCGATCAGCCCCAGCATTTT. The chain uses TRBV5-1 and TRBJ1-5; D gene uncertain. The V gene's germline CDR1 is SGHRS and CDR2 YFSETQ. Deletions cut 0 bases from V and 5 bases from J, with 12 bases between. The CDR3 length is 15 residues.

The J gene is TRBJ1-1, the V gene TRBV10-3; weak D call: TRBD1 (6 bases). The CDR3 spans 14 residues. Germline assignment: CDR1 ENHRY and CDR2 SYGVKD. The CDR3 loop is CAVGGGLLNTEAFF. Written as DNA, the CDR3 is TGTGCGGTCGGGGGGGGGCTTTTGAACACTGAAGCTTTCTTT.